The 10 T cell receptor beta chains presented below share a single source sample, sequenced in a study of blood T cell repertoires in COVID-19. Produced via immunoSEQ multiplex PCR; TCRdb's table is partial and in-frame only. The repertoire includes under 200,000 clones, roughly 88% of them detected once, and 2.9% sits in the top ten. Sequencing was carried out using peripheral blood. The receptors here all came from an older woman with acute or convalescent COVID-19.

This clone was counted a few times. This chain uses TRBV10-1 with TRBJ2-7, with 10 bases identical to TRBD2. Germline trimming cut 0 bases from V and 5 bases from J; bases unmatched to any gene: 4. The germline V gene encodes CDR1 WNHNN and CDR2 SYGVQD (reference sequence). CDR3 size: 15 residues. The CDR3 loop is CASSESSGGMDEQYF. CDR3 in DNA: TGCGCCAGCAGTGAGTCTAGCGGGGGGATGGACGAGCAGTACTTC.

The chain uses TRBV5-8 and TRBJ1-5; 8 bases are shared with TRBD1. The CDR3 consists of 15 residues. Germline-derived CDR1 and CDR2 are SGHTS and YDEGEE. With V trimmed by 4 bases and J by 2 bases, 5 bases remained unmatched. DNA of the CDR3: TGTGCCAGCAGCAGGACAGGGATGGGCAATCAGCCCCAGCATTTT. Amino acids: CASSRTGMGNQPQHF.

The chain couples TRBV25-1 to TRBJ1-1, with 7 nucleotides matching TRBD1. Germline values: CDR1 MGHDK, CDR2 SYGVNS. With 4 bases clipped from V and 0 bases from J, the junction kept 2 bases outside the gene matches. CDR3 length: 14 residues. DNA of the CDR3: TGTGCCAGCAGTGTCGGGACAGTGAACACTGAAGCTTTCTTT. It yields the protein CASSVGTVNTEAFF.

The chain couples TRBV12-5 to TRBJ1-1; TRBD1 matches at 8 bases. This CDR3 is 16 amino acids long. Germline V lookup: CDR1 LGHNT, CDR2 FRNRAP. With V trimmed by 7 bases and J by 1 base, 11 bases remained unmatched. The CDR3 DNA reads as TGTGCTAGTGCTCCTCAGGGGGCGAGGGAGAACACTGAAGCTTTCTTT. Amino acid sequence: CASAPQGARENTEAFF.

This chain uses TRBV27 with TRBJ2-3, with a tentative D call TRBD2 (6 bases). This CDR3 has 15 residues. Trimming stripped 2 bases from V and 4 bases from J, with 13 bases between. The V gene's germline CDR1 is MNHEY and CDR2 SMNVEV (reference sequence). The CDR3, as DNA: TGTGCCAGCAGTTTAAGGTTGCTAGCGCCAGATACGCAGTATTTT. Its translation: CASSLRLLAPDTQYF.

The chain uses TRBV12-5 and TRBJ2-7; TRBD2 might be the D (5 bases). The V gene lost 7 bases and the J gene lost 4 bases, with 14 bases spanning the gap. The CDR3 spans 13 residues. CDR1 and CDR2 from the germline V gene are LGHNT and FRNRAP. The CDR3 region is CASEREGTYEQYF. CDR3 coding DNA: TGTGCTAGTGAACGTGAGGGAACATACGAGCAGTACTTC.

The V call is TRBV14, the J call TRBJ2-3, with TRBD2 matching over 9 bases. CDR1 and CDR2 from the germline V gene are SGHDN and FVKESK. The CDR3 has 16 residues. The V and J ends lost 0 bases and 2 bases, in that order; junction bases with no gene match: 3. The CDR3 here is CASSQDLAGYTDTQYF. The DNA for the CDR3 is TGTGCCAGCAGCCAAGATCTAGCGGGGTACACAGATACGCAGTATTTT.

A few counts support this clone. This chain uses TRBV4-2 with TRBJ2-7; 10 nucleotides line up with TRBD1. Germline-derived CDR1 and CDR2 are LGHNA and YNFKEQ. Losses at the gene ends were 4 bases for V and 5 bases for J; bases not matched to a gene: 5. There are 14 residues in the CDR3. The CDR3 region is CASSRDRGLDEQYF. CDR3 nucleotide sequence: TGTGCCAGCAGCCGCGACAGGGGGCTGGACGAGCAGTACTTC.

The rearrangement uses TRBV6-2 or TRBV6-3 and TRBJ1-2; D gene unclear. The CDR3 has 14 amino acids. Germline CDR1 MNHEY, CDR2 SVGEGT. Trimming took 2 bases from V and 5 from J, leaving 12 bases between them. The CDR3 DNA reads TGTGCCAGCAGTTACGAGGGTTTAATGTATGGCTACACCTTC. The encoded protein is CASSYEGLMYGYTF.

CDR3 loop: CASTGELYNEQFF. The CDR3 coding sequence is TGTGCCAGCACGGGGGAGTTGTACAATGAGCAGTTCTTC. The chain employs TRBV6-5 and TRBJ2-1; D is perhaps TRBD2 (6 bases). CDR3 length: 13 residues. The V gene lost 7 bases and the J gene lost 4 bases, with 11 bases spanning the gap. From germline, CDR1 is MNHEY and CDR2 SVGAGI.